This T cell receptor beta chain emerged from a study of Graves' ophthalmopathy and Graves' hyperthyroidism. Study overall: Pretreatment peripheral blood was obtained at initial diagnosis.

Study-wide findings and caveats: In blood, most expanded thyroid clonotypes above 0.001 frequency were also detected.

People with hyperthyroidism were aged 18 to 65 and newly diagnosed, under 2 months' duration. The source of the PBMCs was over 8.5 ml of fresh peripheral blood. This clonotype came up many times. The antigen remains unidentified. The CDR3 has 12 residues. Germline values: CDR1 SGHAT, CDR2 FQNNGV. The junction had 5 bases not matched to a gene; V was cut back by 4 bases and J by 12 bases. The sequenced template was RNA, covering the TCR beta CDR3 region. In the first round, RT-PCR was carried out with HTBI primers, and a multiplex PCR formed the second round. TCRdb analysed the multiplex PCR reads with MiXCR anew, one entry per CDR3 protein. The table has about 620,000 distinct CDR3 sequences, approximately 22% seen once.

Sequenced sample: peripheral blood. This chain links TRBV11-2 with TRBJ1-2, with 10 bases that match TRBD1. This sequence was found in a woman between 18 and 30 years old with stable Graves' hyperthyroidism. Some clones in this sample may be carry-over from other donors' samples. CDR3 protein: CASSWAGTGDTF. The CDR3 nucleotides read TGTGCCAGCAGCTGGGCCGGGACAGGGGACACCTTC.